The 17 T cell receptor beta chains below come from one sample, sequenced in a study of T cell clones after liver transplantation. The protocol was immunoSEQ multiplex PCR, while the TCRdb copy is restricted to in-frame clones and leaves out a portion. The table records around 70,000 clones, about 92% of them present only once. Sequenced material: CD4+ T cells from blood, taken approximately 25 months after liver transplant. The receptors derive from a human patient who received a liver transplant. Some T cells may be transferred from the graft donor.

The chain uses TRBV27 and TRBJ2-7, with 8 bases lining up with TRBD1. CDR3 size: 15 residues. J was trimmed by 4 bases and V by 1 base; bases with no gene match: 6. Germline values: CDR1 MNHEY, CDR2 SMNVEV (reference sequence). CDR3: CASSLWQGASYEQYF. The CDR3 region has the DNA TGTGCCAGCAGTTTATGGCAGGGGGCCTCTTACGAGCAGTACTTC.

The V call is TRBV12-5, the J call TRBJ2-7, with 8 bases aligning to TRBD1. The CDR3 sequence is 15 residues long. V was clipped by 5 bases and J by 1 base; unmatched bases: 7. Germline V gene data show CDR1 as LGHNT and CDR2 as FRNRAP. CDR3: CASGPQGAPSYEQYF. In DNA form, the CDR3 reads TGTGCTAGTGGTCCCCAGGGGGCCCCTTCCTACGAGCAGTACTTC.

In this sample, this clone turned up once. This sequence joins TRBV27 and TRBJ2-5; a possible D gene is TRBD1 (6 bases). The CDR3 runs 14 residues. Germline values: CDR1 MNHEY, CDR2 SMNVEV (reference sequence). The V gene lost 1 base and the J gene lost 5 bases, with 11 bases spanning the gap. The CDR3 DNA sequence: TGTGCCAGCAGTTTATTGGGGGCGCGGGAGACCCAGTACTTC. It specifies CASSLLGARETQYF.

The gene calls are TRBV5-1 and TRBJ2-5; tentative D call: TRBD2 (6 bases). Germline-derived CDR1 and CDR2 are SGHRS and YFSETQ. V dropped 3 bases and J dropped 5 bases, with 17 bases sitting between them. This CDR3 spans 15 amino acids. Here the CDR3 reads CASSSSSGLSETQYF. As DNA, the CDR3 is TGCGCCAGCAGCTCGTCGTCGGGACTGTCGGAGACCCAGTACTTC.

The CDR3 nucleotides read TGTGCCAGCAGTGAGGTAGCGGGAGAGTATGAGACCCAGTACTTC. Amino acids: CASSEVAGEYETQYF. The chain carries TRBV6-1 and TRBJ2-5, with 9 bases lining up with TRBD2. The V gene's germline CDR1 is MNHNS and CDR2 SASEGT. Germline trimming cut 3 bases from V and 5 bases from J; bases unmatched to any gene: 7. This CDR3 comprises 15 residues.

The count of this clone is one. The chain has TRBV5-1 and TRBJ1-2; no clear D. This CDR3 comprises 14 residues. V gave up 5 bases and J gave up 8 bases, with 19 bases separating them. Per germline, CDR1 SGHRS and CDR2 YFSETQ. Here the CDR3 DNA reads TGCGCCAGCAGGTTTGACCTAGTCGTCGAAGGCTACACCTTC. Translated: CASRFDLVVEGYTF.

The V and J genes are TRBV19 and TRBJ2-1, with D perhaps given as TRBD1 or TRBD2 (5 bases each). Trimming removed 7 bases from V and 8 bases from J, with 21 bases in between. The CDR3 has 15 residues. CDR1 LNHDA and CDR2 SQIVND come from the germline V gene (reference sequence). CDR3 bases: TGTGCCAGTACCACTAAGTGGGACGGTGCTTATGAGCAGTTCTTC. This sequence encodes CASTTKWDGAYEQFF.

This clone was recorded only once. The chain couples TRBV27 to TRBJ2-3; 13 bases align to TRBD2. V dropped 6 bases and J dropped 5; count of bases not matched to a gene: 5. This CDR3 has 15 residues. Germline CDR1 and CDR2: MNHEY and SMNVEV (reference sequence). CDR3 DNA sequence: TGTGCCAGCAGACGGACTAGCGGGAGAGTAGATACGCAGTATTTT. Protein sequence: CASRRTSGRVDTQYF.

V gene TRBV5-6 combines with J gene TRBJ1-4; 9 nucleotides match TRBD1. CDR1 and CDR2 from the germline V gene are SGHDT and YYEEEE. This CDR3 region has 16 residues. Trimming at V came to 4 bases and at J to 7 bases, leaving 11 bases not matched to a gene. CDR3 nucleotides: TGTGCCAGCAGCACGGGGACAGGGTTTAAAGGTGAAAAACTGTTTTTT. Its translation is CASSTGTGFKGEKLFF.

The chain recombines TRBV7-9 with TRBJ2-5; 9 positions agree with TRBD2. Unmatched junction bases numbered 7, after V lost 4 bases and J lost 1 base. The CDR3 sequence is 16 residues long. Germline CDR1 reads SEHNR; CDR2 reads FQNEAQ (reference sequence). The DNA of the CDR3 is TGTGCCAGCAGCTCTAGTGGACTAGCGCCCCAAGAGACCCAGTACTTC. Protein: CASSSSGLAPQETQYF. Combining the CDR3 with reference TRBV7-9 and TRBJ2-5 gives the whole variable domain DTGVSQNPRHKITKRGQNVTFRCDPISEHNRLYWYRQTLGQGPEFLTYFQNEAQLEKSRLLSDRFSAERPKGSFSTLEIQRTEQGDSAMYLCASSSSGLAPQETQYFGPGTRLLVL.

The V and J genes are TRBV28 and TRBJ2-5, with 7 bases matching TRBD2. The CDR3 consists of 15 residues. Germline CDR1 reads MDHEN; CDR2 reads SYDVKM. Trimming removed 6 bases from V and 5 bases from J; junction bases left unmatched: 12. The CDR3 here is CASSRGVDRRETQYF. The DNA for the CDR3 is TGTGCCAGCAGCCGGGGGGTCGATCGAAGGGAGACCCAGTACTTC.

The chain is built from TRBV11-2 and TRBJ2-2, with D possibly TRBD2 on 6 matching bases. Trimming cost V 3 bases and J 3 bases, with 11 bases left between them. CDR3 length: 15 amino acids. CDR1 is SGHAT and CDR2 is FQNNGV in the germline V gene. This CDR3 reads CASSLGRGYTGELFF. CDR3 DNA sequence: TGTGCCAGCAGCTTGGGGCGGGGTTACACCGGGGAGCTGTTTTTT.

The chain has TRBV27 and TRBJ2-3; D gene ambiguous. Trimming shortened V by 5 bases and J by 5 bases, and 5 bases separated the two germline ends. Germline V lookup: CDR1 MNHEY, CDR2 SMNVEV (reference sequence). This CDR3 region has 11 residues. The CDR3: CASSKGDTQYF. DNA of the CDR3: TGTGCCAGCAGTAAAGGAGATACGCAGTATTTT.

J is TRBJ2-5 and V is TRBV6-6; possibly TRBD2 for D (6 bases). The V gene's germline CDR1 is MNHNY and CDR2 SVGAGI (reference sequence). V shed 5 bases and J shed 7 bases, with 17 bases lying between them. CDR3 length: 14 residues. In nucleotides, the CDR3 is TGTGCCAGCAGTGGAGGGACTTCGGAGGGGACCCAGTACTTC. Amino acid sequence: CASSGGTSEGTQYF.

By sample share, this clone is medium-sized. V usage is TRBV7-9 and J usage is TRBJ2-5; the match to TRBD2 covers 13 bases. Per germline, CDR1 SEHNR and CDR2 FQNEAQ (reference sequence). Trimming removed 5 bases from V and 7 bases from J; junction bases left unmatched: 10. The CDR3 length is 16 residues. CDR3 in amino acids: CASSGILAGGPGTQYF. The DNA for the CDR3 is TGTGCCAGCAGCGGGATACTAGCGGGAGGGCCCGGGACCCAGTACTTC.

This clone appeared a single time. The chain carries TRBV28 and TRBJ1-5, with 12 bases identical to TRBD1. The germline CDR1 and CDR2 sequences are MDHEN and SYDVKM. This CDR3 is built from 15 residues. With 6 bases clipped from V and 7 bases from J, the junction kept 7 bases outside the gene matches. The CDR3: CASSQGQGARQPQHF. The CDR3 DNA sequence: TGTGCCAGCAGCCAGGGACAGGGGGCGAGGCAGCCCCAGCATTTT.

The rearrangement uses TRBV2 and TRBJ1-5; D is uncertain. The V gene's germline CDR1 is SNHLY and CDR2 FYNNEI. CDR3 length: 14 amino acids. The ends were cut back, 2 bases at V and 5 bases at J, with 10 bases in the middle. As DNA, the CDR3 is TGTGCCAGCAGTGAAAGGACCAGCGATCAGCCCCAGCATTTT. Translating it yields CASSERTSDQPQHF.